Listed here are 24 T cell receptor beta chains from one sample, sequenced in a study of spatial heterogeneity in lung cancer. Time point indicated: sample taken at primary tumor resection. MiXCR was run by TCRdb on the 5' RACE reads, yielding one entry per CDR3 protein. The sample shows about 78,000 distinct CDR3 sequences, approximately 8.1% of them seen only once. The sequenced sample was PBMCs, obtained at surgery. The receptors come from a male donor with early-stage non-small cell lung cancer.

This clonotype was observed a few times. The CDR3 reads CATSGWDSRFGTDTQYF. The CDR3 nucleotides are TGTGCCACCAGTGGATGGGACAGTCGCTTCGGCACAGATACGCAGTATTTT. The gene calls are TRBV24-1 and TRBJ2-3; 7 nucleotides match TRBD1. Germline V CDR1 and CDR2: KGHDR, SFDVKD. This CDR3 region has 17 residues. Losses at the gene ends were 5 bases for V and 1 base for J; bases not matched to a gene: 11.

In this sample, this clonotype turned up many times. This chain joins TRBV6-6 and TRBJ2-3; D is ambiguous. In germline, CDR1 is MNHNY, CDR2 SVGAGI (reference sequence). Trimming left V 7 bases short and J 0 bases short, with 8 bases between. The CDR3 is 13 amino acids. The CDR3, as DNA: TGTGCCAGCAAAGGAGTTAGCACAGATACGCAGTATTTT. Residues: CASKGVSTDTQYF.

This clonotype showed up many times. The V call is TRBV7-8, the J call TRBJ1-4, with D tentatively TRBD1 (6 bases). Germline V gene sequence: CDR1 SGHVS, CDR2 FQNEAQ. V shed 5 bases and J shed 6 bases, with 22 bases lying between them. CDR3 size: 17 residues. CDR3 bases: TGTGCCAGCAGCCCTGGGTTTTGGGGGGCAATTGATGAAAAACTGTTTTTT. This sequence encodes CASSPGFWGAIDEKLFF. Full variable domain (remainder filled in from reference TRBV7-8 and TRBJ1-4): GAGVSQSPRYKVAKRGQDVALRCDPISGHVSLFWYQQALGQGPEFLTYFQNEAQLDKSGLPSDRFFAERPEGSVSTLKIQRTQQEDSAVYLCASSPGFWGAIDEKLFFGSGTQLSVL.

This clonotype was detected ten times or more. This chain uses TRBV7-9 with TRBJ2-1; 10 bases are a match to TRBD2. The trim removed 5 bases at V and 5 bases at J, leaving 9 bases unmatched. Germline CDR1 reads SEHNR; CDR2 reads FQNEAQ (reference sequence). This CDR3 region has 16 residues. CDR3 protein: CASSGEASGRNNEQFF. The CDR3 DNA reads as TGTGCCAGCAGCGGAGAGGCTAGCGGGAGAAACAATGAGCAGTTCTTC. Variable domain in full (rest from reference TRBV7-9 and TRBJ2-1): DTGVSQNPRHKITKRGQNVTFRCDPISEHNRLYWYRQTLGQGPEFLTYFQNEAQLEKSRLLSDRFSAERPKGSFSTLEIQRTEQGDSAMYLCASSGEASGRNNEQFFGPGTRLTVL.

The chain links TRBV15 to TRBJ2-5, with 8 bases that match TRBD2. The CDR3 runs to 15 residues. Per germline, CDR1 LNHNV and CDR2 YYDKDF (reference sequence). J lost 7 bases, V lost 0 bases, and 7 bases had no gene match. The CDR3 loop is CATSRELAGSRTQYF. DNA of the CDR3: TGTGCCACCAGCAGAGAATTAGCGGGGTCCCGGACCCAGTACTTC.

There are a few counts of this clonotype. This chain links TRBV12-5 with TRBJ2-5; D is unresolved. Trimming cost V 1 base and J 13 bases, with 4 bases left between them. The CDR3 runs 9 residues. The germline gives CDR1 LGHNT, CDR2 FRNRAP. CDR3 in DNA: TGTGCTAGTGGTTTGGAGCGGTACTTC. Protein: CASGLERYF.

V gene TRBV30 combines with J gene TRBJ2-7; D is perhaps TRBD1 or TRBD2 (5 bases each). CDR1 is GTSNPN, CDR2 SVGIG, per germline (reference sequence). This CDR3 has 12 residues. V lost 1 base, J lost 4 bases, and 8 bases lay in between. This chain's CDR3 is CAWSAGPYEQYF. CDR3 sequence (DNA): TGTGCCTGGAGTGCGGGGCCTTACGAGCAGTACTTC.

This clonotype has just a few counts. The rearrangement uses TRBV4-1 and TRBJ2-2; tentative D call: TRBD1 (7 bases). This CDR3 has 17 residues. Germline CDR1 and CDR2: MGHRA and YSYEKL. V gave up 5 bases and J gave up 3 bases, with 19 bases separating them. Here the CDR3 DNA reads TGCGCCAGCAGCTCAAGTATGGGCAGGGGGGACACCGGGGAGCTGTTTTTT. This encodes CASSSSMGRGDTGELFF.

The chain is built from TRBV3-1 and TRBJ2-6; D remains unclear. Germline values: CDR1 LGHDT, CDR2 YNNKEL (reference sequence). The CDR3 contains 17 residues. V shed 4 bases and J shed 1 base, with 14 bases lying between them. Here the CDR3 reads CASSPLVGSSGANVLTF. CDR3 nucleotide sequence: TGTGCCAGCAGCCCCCTAGTGGGGTCGTCTGGGGCCAACGTCCTGACTTTC.

This clonotype was counted ten times or more. The gene calls are TRBV2 and TRBJ1-2; no clear D. The CDR3 is 12 amino acids. The germline V gene encodes CDR1 SNHLY and CDR2 FYNNEI. V dropped 4 bases and J dropped 4 bases, with 7 bases sitting between them. The CDR3 coding sequence is TGTGCCAGCAGTGCGCAGTCCTATGGCTACACCTTC. Translating gives CASSAQSYGYTF.

This clonotype showed up just a few times. The gene calls are TRBV7-2 and TRBJ1-1; D is undetermined. V shed 4 bases and J shed 3 bases, with 9 bases lying between them. The CDR3 runs 13 residues. CDR1 and CDR2 (germline): SGHTA, FQGNSA. The CDR3 DNA reads as TGTGCCAGCAGCTCCCTAAGAGACACTGAAGCTTTCTTT. Translated: CASSSLRDTEAFF. Full variable domain (remainder filled in from reference TRBV7-2 and TRBJ1-1): GAGVSQSPSNKVTEKGKDVELRCDPISGHTALYWYRQSLGQGLEFLIYFQGNSAPDKSGLPSDRFSAERTGGSVSTLTIQRTQQEDSAVYLCASSSLRDTEAFFGQGTRLTVV.

This clonotype was observed many times. The chain joins TRBV4-3 to TRBJ1-2; no definite D call. The CDR3 runs 16 residues. Germline loops: CDR1 LGHNA, CDR2 YSLEER. Trimming left V 1 base short and J 3 bases short, with 15 bases between. CDR3 coding DNA: TGCGCCAGCAGCCAAGCCCAAGGCGCGGGCTACTATGGCTACACCTTC. Protein product: CASSQAQGAGYYGYTF.

This clonotype has only a few counts. The chain combines TRBV2 with TRBJ2-7; the D call may be TRBD1 or TRBD2 (6 bases each). Trimming took 1 base from V and 6 from J, leaving 10 bases between them. Germline assignment: CDR1 SNHLY and CDR2 FYNNEI. This CDR3 has 13 amino acids. The CDR3 region is CASSEEGGTEQYF. CDR3 nucleotide sequence: TGTGCCAGCAGTGAAGAGGGGGGAACCGAGCAGTACTTC.

This clonotype is deemed medium-sized. The V and J genes are TRBV10-3 and TRBJ2-4; D is undetermined. Germline V lookup: CDR1 ENHRY, CDR2 SYGVKD. With 0 bases removed from V and 0 bases from J, the gap between germline ends came to 12 bases. The CDR3 is made up of 17 amino acids. Here the CDR3 DNA reads TGTGCCATCAGTGAGTCTCCAAGTCTACTAGCCAAAAACATTCAGTACTTC. This codes for CAISESPSLLAKNIQYF.

This clonotype was observed many times. This sequence joins TRBV7-2 and TRBJ1-1; D gene uncertain. V was trimmed by 0 bases and J by 6 bases, leaving 8 bases between them. This CDR3 region has 13 residues. Germline CDR1 is SGHTA and CDR2 is FQGNSA. CDR3 in amino acids: CASSLAQVAEAFF. CDR3 nucleotide sequence: TGTGCCAGCAGCTTAGCGCAGGTAGCTGAAGCTTTCTTT.

This sequence joins TRBV24-1 and TRBJ2-3; D remains ambiguous. The CDR3 contains 15 residues. With 3 bases removed from V and 5 bases from J, the gap between germline ends came to 14 bases. Germline CDR1 and CDR2: KGHDR and SFDVKD. CDR3 residues: CATSDASGSKDTQYF. The DNA of the CDR3 is TGTGCCACCAGTGATGCCTCCGGGTCCAAAGATACGCAGTATTTT.

This clonotype was seen a few times. The rearrangement links TRBV6-2 or TRBV6-3 to TRBJ2-7; possible D gene TRBD1, 5 bases. CDR1 and CDR2 from the germline V gene are MNHEY and SVGEGT. The CDR3 sequence is 13 residues long. The V end lost 5 bases, the J end lost 4 bases, and 12 bases lay between the germline ends. CDR3 sequence: CASSRGREYEQYF. The CDR3 nucleotides are TGTGCCAGCAGTAGGGGCAGGGAATACGAGCAGTACTTC.

V is TRBV19 and J is TRBJ2-2; TRBD1 matches 7 bases. J lost 1 base, V lost 5 bases, and 10 bases had no gene match. CDR3 length equals 17 residues. Germline V gene lookup returns CDR1 LNHDA and CDR2 SQIVND (reference sequence). CDR3 nucleotide sequence: TGTGCCAGTAGTCCGGCTAGGGGGCGGTGGAACACCGGGGAGCTGTTTTTT. As protein: CASSPARGRWNTGELFF.

This clonotype showed up many times. V gene TRBV20-1 combines with J gene TRBJ2-1; D is perhaps TRBD1 (6 bases). The V gene's germline CDR1 is DFQATT and CDR2 SNEGSKA (reference sequence). Deletions cut 6 bases from V and 4 bases from J, with 13 bases between. The CDR3 is 13 amino acids. CDR3 in DNA: TGCAGTGCGACGGACAGAACTTACAATGAGCAGTTCTTC. This sequence encodes CSATDRTYNEQFF.

This chain joins TRBV12-3 or TRBV12-4 and TRBJ2-1, with TRBD2 matching over 12 bases. The V and J ends lost 5 bases and 7 bases, in that order; junction bases with no gene match: 6. The CDR3 runs to 15 residues. DNA of the CDR3: TGTGCCAGCAGTCGTCTAGCGGGAGGGCTAAATGAGCAGTTCTTC. It specifies CASSRLAGGLNEQFF.

The V call is TRBV12-3 or TRBV12-4, the J call TRBJ1-5, with D perhaps matching TRBD1 (6 bases). This CDR3 contains 15 residues. V was cut by 5 bases and J by 1 base, with 12 bases left in between. The CDR3 sequence is CASSPRGVSNQPQHF. As DNA, the CDR3 is TGTGCCAGCAGTCCCAGGGGAGTGAGCAATCAGCCCCAGCATTTT.

This clonotype was detected many times. V and J are TRBV2 and TRBJ1-4; D remains ambiguous. Germline CDR1 and CDR2: SNHLY and FYNNEI. This CDR3 region has 11 residues. Trimming shortened V by 3 bases and J by 8 bases, and 4 bases separated the two germline ends. The CDR3 sequence: CASSEWEKLFF. The CDR3 region has the DNA TGTGCCAGCAGTGAGTGGGAAAAACTGTTTTTT.

As to this clonotype: This could be a read error, since a much larger clone is one nucleotide away. The chain joins TRBV7-9 to TRBJ1-4; D uncertain. CDR3 length equals 16 residues. Germline V gives CDR1 SEHNR, CDR2 FQNEAQ (reference sequence). The CDR3 protein is CASSHTRLAANVKLFF. In DNA form, the CDR3 reads TGTGCCAGCAGCCATACACGACTAGCAGCTAATGTAAAACTGTTTTTT.

At least ten counts were recorded for this clonotype. This chain links TRBV12-3 or TRBV12-4 with TRBJ1-2; D might be TRBD1 (6 bases). CDR3 length: 13 residues. V was cut by 5 bases and J by 7 bases, with 14 bases left in between. The DNA of the CDR3 is TGTGCCAGCAGTCAAAAGGGGGACTCTGGCTACACCTTC. As protein: CASSQKGDSGYTF.